These 24 T cell receptor beta chains share one sample of origin, sequenced in a study of CD8 T cells in Susac syndrome. Random hexamers primed reverse transcription of roughly 0.45 to 1 ug RNA. TCRdb used MiXCR to reprocess the immunoSEQ multiplex PCR reads, holding one entry per CDR3 protein. The sample holds hundreds of thousands of distinct CDR3 sequences, 90% to 96% seen once. Material: CD4+ T cells from PBMCs. All receptors derive from a human donor with Susac syndrome.

In this sample, this clonotype turned up once. The chain employs TRBV12-3 or TRBV12-4 and TRBJ2-2, with unresolved D. Trimming stripped 3 bases from V and 1 base from J, with 9 bases between. CDR3 length: 15 amino acids. CDR3 nucleotide sequence: TGTGCCAGCAGTTTTGGCCCGCAGAACACCGGGGAGCTGTTTTTT. The encoded protein is CASSFGPQNTGELFF.

This clonotype was seen a single time. The chain joins TRBV28 to TRBJ2-1; D not certain. CDR1 and CDR2 from the germline V gene are MDHEN and SYDVKM. Trimming cost V 5 bases and J 15 bases, with 14 bases left between them. The CDR3 extends over 11 amino acids. As DNA, the CDR3 is TGTGCCAGCAGTAGTTTCGGCGTTTGGTTCTTC. Translating gives CASSSFGVWFF. The full variable domain, completed using reference TRBV28 and TRBJ2-1, is DVKVTQSSRYLVKRTGEKVFLECVQDMDHENMFWYRQDPGLGLRLIYFSYDVKMKEKGDIPEGYSVSREKKERFSLILESASTNQTSMYLCASSSFGVWFFGPGTRLTVL.

A note on this clonotype: An end of the junction differs from the germline gene, which may be a read error. This chain uses TRBV28 with TRBJ1-5; maybe TRBD1 (6 bases). Germline V lookup: CDR1 MDHEN, CDR2 SYDVKM. The CDR3 has 15 residues. The chain's CDR3 is CASSYQTGMRQPQLF. The CDR3 DNA reads as TGTGCCAGCAGTTATCAAACAGGGATGCGGCAGCCCCAGCTTTTT.

J is TRBJ2-3 and V is TRBV30; D call uncertain. Germline V CDR1 and CDR2: GTSNPN, SVGIG (reference sequence). This CDR3 comprises 12 residues. V lost 5 bases and J 3 bases, leaving 9 bases between the germline ends. CDR3 sequence reads: CAWGSPTDTQYF. For the CDR3, the DNA is TGTGCCTGGGGTAGTCCGACAGATACGCAGTATTTT.

The V and J genes are TRBV28 and TRBJ2-7; 11 bases fit TRBD1. V shed 5 bases and J 9 bases; nucleotides not matched to a gene: 3. This CDR3 region has 12 residues. Germline-derived CDR1 and CDR2 are MDHEN and SYDVKM. For the CDR3, the DNA is TGTGCCAGCAGTCTCGGGACAGGGGGGCAGTACTTC. This sequence encodes CASSLGTGGQYF.

This chain uses TRBV11-2 with TRBJ1-1; D uncertain. Germline V gene data show CDR1 as SGHAT and CDR2 as FQNNGV. V dropped 4 bases and J dropped 1 base, with 13 bases sitting between them. The CDR3 sequence is 15 residues long. CDR3 in DNA: TGTGCCAGCAGCTACGGTCTTCCGAAGAACACTGAAGCTTTCTTT. Translated: CASSYGLPKNTEAFF.

The chain joins TRBV27 to TRBJ2-7; D might be TRBD1 (6 bases). Germline CDR1 reads MNHEY; CDR2 reads SMNVEV (reference sequence). The CDR3 sequence is 11 residues long. V shed 3 bases and J shed 12 bases, with 12 bases lying between them. CDR3 amino acids: CASSFGDRLYF. Here the CDR3 DNA reads TGTGCCAGCAGTTTTGGTGACAGGCTGTACTTC.

V usage is TRBV20-1 and J usage is TRBJ2-1; D is ambiguous. Germline V gene data show CDR1 as DFQATT and CDR2 as SNEGSKA (reference sequence). The CDR3 totals 13 residues. V was shortened by 5 bases and J by 2 bases, with 10 bases between the two germline ends. Written as DNA, the CDR3 is TGCAGTGCTGACTCAACAACCTACAATGAGCAGTTCTTC. This translates into CSADSTTYNEQFF.

This sequence joins TRBV27 and TRBJ2-7; 8 bases are a match to TRBD2. The CDR3 length is 14 residues. The germline gives CDR1 MNHEY, CDR2 SMNVEV (reference sequence). Unmatched junction bases numbered 5, after V lost 4 bases and J lost 3 bases. CDR3 loop: CASSSPGLDYEQYF. CDR3 in DNA: TGTGCCAGCAGTTCTCCGGGACTAGACTACGAGCAGTACTTC.

The chain joins TRBV18 to TRBJ1-1; 7 positions match TRBD1. Germline trimming cut 5 bases from V and 4 bases from J; bases unmatched to any gene: 10. The CDR3 runs 15 residues. Germline values: CDR1 KGHSH, CDR2 LQKENI. The CDR3 nucleotides are TGTGCCAGCTCAAGCCGGACAGGATTGGGCACTGAAGCTTTCTTT. This sequence encodes CASSSRTGLGTEAFF.

This chain connects TRBV15 to TRBJ2-7; no firm D call. Trimming shortened V by 5 bases and J by 1 base, and 9 bases separated the two germline ends. CDR1 and CDR2 from the germline V gene are LNHNV and YYDKDF (reference sequence). This CDR3 is built from 13 residues. CDR3 DNA sequence: TGTGCCACCAGCTTTCTCCCTTCCTACGAGCAGTACTTC. Protein sequence: CATSFLPSYEQYF.

The chain is built from TRBV4-1 and TRBJ2-1; 14 nucleotides align to TRBD2. The ends lost 0 bases at V and 3 bases at J; junction bases unmatched: 4. The CDR3 spans 18 residues. CDR1 MGHRA and CDR2 YSYEKL come from the germline V gene. The CDR3 sequence: CASSQEGLAGVIYNEQFF. DNA for the CDR3: TGCGCCAGCAGCCAAGAGGGACTAGCGGGAGTGATCTACAATGAGCAGTTCTTC.

This chain connects TRBV20-1 to TRBJ1-4; D is unclear. V lost 5 bases and J 6 bases, leaving 19 bases between the germline ends. This CDR3 spans 15 amino acids. CDR1 and CDR2 from the germline V gene are DFQATT and SNEGSKA (reference sequence). CDR3 DNA sequence: TGCAGTGCTCTCGTCCTTGGGTTAATGGATGAAAAACTGTTTTTT. It codes for CSALVLGLMDEKLFF.

This chain uses TRBV30 with TRBJ1-1; D unresolved. Germline CDR1 and CDR2: GTSNPN and SVGIG (reference sequence). The CDR3 spans 11 residues. V lost 2 bases and J lost 8, with 9 bases in between. CDR3 nucleotides: TGTGCCTGGAGTCAGAGACAAGAAGCTTTCTTT. This gives the protein CAWSQRQEAFF.

The chain joins TRBV6-5 to TRBJ1-2; 11 bases line up with TRBD1. The V and J ends lost 6 bases and 4 bases, in that order; junction bases with no gene match: 7. The CDR3 loop spans 15 amino acids. The germline V gene has CDR1 MNHEY and CDR2 SVGAGI. The CDR3 sequence: CASSRDRGGPYGYTF. CDR3 DNA sequence: TGTGCCAGCAGCCGGGACAGGGGGGGACCCTATGGCTACACCTTC.

The chain recombines TRBV7-6 with TRBJ2-1, with TRBD2 as a possible D gene (6 bases). CDR1 SGHVS and CDR2 FNYEAQ come from the germline V gene. CDR3 size: 14 residues. The germline V and J ends were trimmed by 8 bases and 8 bases, with 19 bases remaining between them. The DNA of the CDR3 is TGTGCCAGCTCAAGACTAGTCTTGTACGATGAGCAGTTCTTC. Amino acids: CASSRLVLYDEQFF. The variable domain in full, completed from reference TRBV7-6 and TRBJ2-1, reads GAGVSQSPRYKVTKRGQDVALRCDPISGHVSLYWYRQALGQGPEFLTYFNYEAQQDKSGLPNDRFSAERPEGSISTLTIQRTEQRDSAMYRCASSRLVLYDEQFFGPGTRLTVL.

The rearrangement links TRBV24-1 to TRBJ2-4, with unresolved D. The CDR3 spans 15 residues. The V gene lost 3 bases and the J gene lost 0 bases, with 8 bases spanning the gap. Germline values: CDR1 KGHDR, CDR2 SFDVKD. The CDR3 nucleotides read TGTGCCACCAGTGATGCCAGCCTAGCCAAAAACATTCAGTACTTC. Translating it yields CATSDASLAKNIQYF.

The V and J genes are TRBV3-1 and TRBJ2-1, with 8 bases identical to TRBD1. Trimming removed 5 bases from V and 0 bases from J; junction bases left unmatched: 6. CDR1 and CDR2 (germline): LGHDT, YNNKEL (reference sequence). This CDR3 has 16 residues. The CDR3 region is CASSLGDRGSYNEQFF. CDR3 nucleotide sequence: TGTGCCAGCAGCTTGGGAGACAGGGGCTCCTACAATGAGCAGTTCTTC.

The CDR3 loop is CASSFYTSGGGETQYF. The CDR3 DNA sequence: TGTGCCAGCTCATTCTACACGAGCGGTGGCGGGGAGACCCAGTACTTC. The genes are TRBV18 and TRBJ2-5; possible D gene TRBD2, 5 bases. The CDR3 sequence is 16 residues long. Germline V CDR1 and CDR2: KGHSH, LQKENI. Trimming cost V 5 bases and J 5 bases, with 21 bases left between them.

Here the CDR3 reads CSAGTAQETQYF. CDR3 DNA: TGCAGTGCCGGGACAGCTCAAGAGACCCAGTACTTC. The chain employs TRBV20-1 and TRBJ2-5, with 7 bases that match TRBD1. CDR1 and CDR2 (germline): DFQATT, SNEGSKA (reference sequence). This CDR3 spans 12 amino acids. The V and J ends lost 6 bases and 2 bases, in that order; junction bases with no gene match: 3.

The chain links TRBV28 to TRBJ2-3; D unclear. The ends were cut back, 7 bases at V and 8 bases at J, with 22 bases in the middle. CDR1 MDHEN and CDR2 SYDVKM come from the germline V gene. The CDR3 contains 15 residues. CDR3 region: CASTLYRALGATQYF. The CDR3 DNA reads TGTGCCAGCACCCTTTATAGGGCCTTAGGAGCTACGCAGTATTTT.

The gene calls are TRBV2 and TRBJ2-3, with 8 bases that match TRBD2. Germline lookup yields CDR1 SNHLY and CDR2 FYNNEI. V lost 7 bases, J lost 6 bases, and 6 bases stayed unmatched. The CDR3 runs to 13 residues. The CDR3 DNA reads TGTGCCAGCAACGGGAGGGCTTCTGATACGCAGTATTTT. Its translation is CASNGRASDTQYF.

V and J are TRBV28 and TRBJ2-7; D might be TRBD2 (7 bases). CDR1 MDHEN and CDR2 SYDVKM come from the germline V gene. The CDR3 runs to 16 residues. Between the trimmed V and J ends, which lost 0 bases and 6 bases, there was a span of 18 bases. The CDR3 nucleotides read TGTGCCAGCAGTTTATGGGGGGCGGGAGCCATTCGCGAGCAGTACTTC. Translating it yields CASSLWGAGAIREQYF.

The V and J genes are TRBV30 and TRBJ2-3; no reliable D call. Germline V gives CDR1 GTSNPN, CDR2 SVGIG (reference sequence). V was cut by 0 bases and J by 2 bases, with 9 bases left in between. This CDR3 has 14 residues. CDR3 coding DNA: TGTGCCTGGAGTGTAAGGCAGCTCACAGATACGCAGTATTTT. Encoded protein: CAWSVRQLTDTQYF.